This T cell receptor (beta chain) comes out of a study of shared clonotypes between healthy human individuals (dated by TCRdb to about 2020). General notes on the study: The cohort comprised a couple of women and a few men aged 18 to 49 years. For each donor, CD4 naive and CD4 memory were each run on three plates, CD8 naive on two plates, and CD8 memory on one plate. To estimate repertoire size and how much clonotype sharing occurs between individuals, the study deeply sequenced the blood TCR repertoires of several healthy adults. Different laboratories and diverse techniques were used to prepare libraries and sequence TCR repertoires, to increase sequencing depth and limit assay-specific biases. Between about 0.8 and 9 billion PBMCs per donor were obtained by leukapheresis. Summary of the overall study and its limitations: Sampling was limited to blood, and TCR repertoires in tissue likely differ from TCR repertoires in blood. Based on pairwise subsampling, the degree of clonotype sharing among donors was expected to be affected by sequencing depth. Estimated clonotype richness was generally larger for naive than for memory subsets. Roughly 5.2% of naive CD4, 3.5% of naive CD8, approximately 2.2% of memory CD4, and 0.4% of memory CD8 clonotypes were shared across a few donors. The genetic and exposure-history diversity represented was limited by the small number of donors. Clonotypes shared by all four sorted-subset donors showed higher generation probabilities than non-shared clonotypes. Even with the large sequencing depth, rarefaction of the sorted-subset datasets indicated that sequencing was incomplete.

CD8 naive samples consisted of CD45RO-negative cells that were positively selected for CCR7, yielding a CD45RA+CCR7+ population without TemRA cells. The donors were healthy, HIV-negative adults with no recently reported acute infections or vaccinations. All donors were Caucasian adults living in Nashville, Tennessee, USA. Blood was collected by leukapheresis, and PBMCs were isolated by Ficoll-Histopaque density gradient centrifugation and then cryopreserved in liquid nitrogen vapor phase. Purity and quantity of every magnetically sorted T cell population were checked by analytical flow cytometry. Each sorted fraction had its genomic DNA isolated and then quantified by UV absorbance on a Nanodrop 2000c. V drops 5 bases and J drops 5 bases, leaving 12 bases in between. There are 13 amino acids in the CDR3, from cysteine to phenylalanine inclusive. Kept here is only the CDR3 DNA, which spans 39 bases and is read in frame from base 1. Via the germline V gene (reference sequence), CDR1 is SEHNR and CDR2 FQNEAQ.

This clone was counted between two and nine times. It lacks a known antigen. Base-call qualities are not available, and no considerably larger clone is one nucleotide away. TCR CDR3 regions were amplified from genomic DNA by multiplex PCR using the deep immunoSEQ assay. Extracted genomic DNA from each cell subset was spread evenly across all wells of several immunoSEQ 96-well plates, with each plate serving as a replicate. For sorted subsets, around 200 ng genomic DNA, equal to 30,000 to 35,000 T cell genomes, was loaded into each replicate PCR. The purified libraries were quantified using a Qubit 3.0 fluorometer, sized with a Bioanalyzer 2100, and then quantified again using the KAPA Library Quantification kit. A separate single-read 150-cycle Illumina NextSeq 550 flow cell was used to sequence each immunoSEQ 96-well plate. In the paper's pipeline: The immunoSEQ output contained only junctional sequences without quality scores, so filtering could not match that applied to full-length reads. Sequences were annotated with PyIR, a Python wrapper for IgBLAST v1.9, using IMGT germline references to assign V/J genes and CDR3. Reads were filtered out if the reads had weak V/J assignments (E-value above 1e-6), no CDR3, stop codons, out-of-frame junctions, or ambiguous translated residues. A V3J clonotype was defined by an identical inferred V gene, J gene, and CDR3 amino acid sequence. To compute the percentage overlap between repertoires, the number of shared unique clonotypes was divided by the size of the smaller repertoire. Repertoire richness was assessed with RTK rarefaction, the Chao1 estimator, and Recon v2.1 estimates of unobserved clonotypes. For all TCRbeta clonotypes obtained by the gDNA method from four donors, generation probabilities were computed with OLGA. TCRdb holds this immuneACCESS table with in-frame rearrangements only. Some clones are missing; in checked studies, unresolved V genes explain under half, and the rest has no known cause. For V, J and clone size, that table is used; D and trimming come from the DNA. The sample has roughly 2.1 million clones on record, about 93% of them singletons. Around 1.7% of the sample lies in the top ten.

The rearranged segments are TRBV7-9 and TRBJ1-1; no D gene call is confident. Sequencing was performed on naive CD8+ T cells from PBMCs. Taken with the paper, the label for cell subset or site translates to: CD45RA+CCR7+. The receptor was isolated from a man between 18 and 35 years old in good health. Some clones in this sample may be carry-over from other donors' samples. The DNA sequence reads TGTGCCAGCAGCCGACCCCTGGGGACTGAAGCTTTCTTT. Its amino acids are CASSRPLGTEAFF.